These 17 T cell receptor beta chains originate from one sample sequenced in a study of T-cell memory formation after mild COVID-19. MiXCR, applied by TCRdb to the 5' RACE reads, yields one record per CDR3 protein. The sample has about 350,000 distinct CDR3 sequences, roughly 13% seen once. What was sequenced was PBMCs or a T cell subset sorted from them (not recorded which). These receptors originate from a man between 18 and 35 years old who had mild COVID-19 (a few samples of this study predate the infection). Cell type and time point are not known.

In this sample, this clonotype turned up a few times. The rearrangement uses TRBV7-3 and TRBJ2-3; 10 bases line up with TRBD2. There are 15 residues in the CDR3. Germline CDR1 is SGHTA and CDR2 is FQGTGA. J lost 2 bases, V lost 7 bases, and 6 bases had no gene match. The chain's CDR3 is CASKPSGGLTDTQYF. In nucleotides, the CDR3 is TGTGCCAGCAAGCCTAGCGGGGGTCTCACAGATACGCAGTATTTT.

This chain connects TRBV6-2 or TRBV6-3 to TRBJ2-7; 10 positions agree with TRBD1. CDR3 length: 13 amino acids. Germline CDR1 MNHEY, CDR2 SVGEGT. V shed 6 bases and J 3 bases; nucleotides not matched to a gene: 2. As DNA, the CDR3 is TGTGCCAGCAGGGGACAGGGGAACTACGAGCAGTACTTC. Translating gives CASRGQGNYEQYF.

This rearrangement joins TRBV27 to TRBJ2-7, with TRBD1 identical over 9 bases. The V gene's germline CDR1 is MNHEY and CDR2 SMNVEV (reference sequence). This CDR3 is built from 16 residues. V shed 5 bases and J 8 bases; nucleotides not matched to a gene: 16. This CDR3 is CASSDLRTGEPTKQYF. CDR3 DNA sequence: TGTGCCAGCAGTGACCTACGGACAGGGGAACCTACGAAGCAGTACTTC.

The gene calls are TRBV5-1 and TRBJ2-5, with 8 bases that match TRBD1. The CDR3 is made up of 14 amino acids. V was clipped by 4 bases and J by 4 bases; unmatched bases: 6. CDR1 and CDR2 (germline): SGHRS, YFSETQ. The CDR3: CASSLDRARETQYF. CDR3 sequence (DNA): TGCGCCAGCAGCCTGGACAGGGCACGAGAGACCCAGTACTTC.

V and J are TRBV27 and TRBJ1-6; possibly TRBD1 for D (5 bases). The CDR3 loop spans 14 amino acids. The V gene lost 6 bases and the J gene lost 5 bases, with 11 bases spanning the gap. CDR1 is MNHEY and CDR2 is SMNVEV in the germline V gene (reference sequence). The CDR3 region is CASSLGVNNSPLHF. The CDR3, as DNA: TGTGCCAGCAGCCTGGGGGTTAATAATTCACCCCTCCACTTT.

This clonotype was observed a few times. The J gene is TRBJ2-2, the V gene TRBV24-1; D remains ambiguous. Trimming pared 6 bases from V and 0 bases from J, leaving 10 bases between. Germline CDR1 and CDR2: KGHDR and SFDVKD. The CDR3 covers 15 residues. DNA for the CDR3: TGTGCCACCAGTAGGACCGAGGCGAACACCGGGGAGCTGTTTTTT. It translates to CATSRTEANTGELFF.

This clonotype was seen a handful of times. J is TRBJ2-5 and V is TRBV3-1, with D possibly matching TRBD2 (6 bases). The V end was cut by 4 bases, the J end by 1 base, with 13 bases between. From germline, CDR1 is LGHDT and CDR2 YNNKEL (reference sequence). This CDR3 comprises 15 residues. CDR3: CASSPVEGLQETQYF. In nucleotides, the CDR3 is TGTGCCAGCAGCCCCGTTGAGGGACTCCAAGAGACCCAGTACTTC.

The V gene is TRBV19, the J gene TRBJ2-3; D is perhaps TRBD2 (5 bases). The V end was cut by 10 bases, the J end by 4 bases, with 12 bases between. Germline CDR1 is LNHDA and CDR2 is SQIVND (reference sequence). CDR3 length equals 12 residues. The CDR3 here is CATRRPPDTQYF. As DNA, the CDR3 is TGTGCCACAAGGAGGCCCCCAGATACGCAGTATTTT. Complete variable domain (other parts from reference TRBV19 and TRBJ2-3): DGGITQSPKYLFRKEGQNVTLSCEQNLNHDAMYWYRQDPGQGLRLIYYSQIVNDFQKGDIAEGYSVSREKKESFPLTVTSAQKNPTAFYLCATRRPPDTQYFGPGTRLTVL.

The chain employs TRBV6-6 and TRBJ2-3; D unclear. Germline CDR1 is MNHNY and CDR2 is SVGAGI (reference sequence). V was pared by 6 bases and J by 3 bases, with 10 bases between. The length of the CDR3 is 13 residues. The DNA of the CDR3 is TGTGCCAGCAGGGTCGGGTTTACAGATACGCAGTATTTT. This encodes CASRVGFTDTQYF.

This clonotype was seen repeatedly, ten times or more. The chain employs TRBV7-8 and TRBJ2-5, with TRBD2 identical over 12 bases. Germline assignment: CDR1 SGHVS and CDR2 FQNEAQ. The CDR3 has 19 amino acids. Germline trimming cut 5 bases from V and 1 base from J; bases unmatched to any gene: 14. The chain's CDR3 is CASSPRSASGGALQETQYF. In nucleotides, the CDR3 is TGTGCCAGCAGCCCAAGATCCGCTAGCGGGGGGGCTCTCCAAGAGACCCAGTACTTC.

The CDR3 sequence is CASSLLYGSYEQYF. As DNA, the CDR3 is TGTGCCAGCAGTTTATTGTACGGCTCCTACGAGCAGTACTTC. The V gene is TRBV27, the J gene TRBJ2-7; no firm D call. This CDR3 region has 14 residues. Trimming stripped 1 base from V and 0 bases from J, with 7 bases between. Germline V gene data show CDR1 as MNHEY and CDR2 as SMNVEV (reference sequence).

The gene calls are TRBV29-1 and TRBJ2-5; D might be TRBD1 (5 bases). The CDR3 contains 13 residues. Germline V gives CDR1 SQVTM, CDR2 ANQGSEA. The V end lost 6 bases, the J end lost 0 bases, and 11 bases lay between the germline ends. The CDR3 is CSVALQDQETQYF. In DNA, the CDR3 is TGCAGCGTGGCCCTACAGGACCAAGAGACCCAGTACTTC.

V gene TRBV6-2 or TRBV6-3 combines with J gene TRBJ2-5; TRBD1 agrees at 8 bases. The V segment lost 7 bases and the J segment 1 base; nucleotides outside the gene matches: 11. Per the germline V gene, CDR1 is MNHEY and CDR2 is SVGEGT. The length of the CDR3 is 16 residues. The chain's CDR3 is CASNPSFGQGQETQYF. The CDR3, as DNA: TGTGCCAGCAACCCTTCCTTCGGACAGGGCCAAGAGACCCAGTACTTC.

This clonotype has a handful of counts. The genes are TRBV20-1 and TRBJ2-1; 9 bases are a match to TRBD2. CDR3 length: 15 amino acids. Germline V gene lookup returns CDR1 DFQATT and CDR2 SNEGSKA (reference sequence). Trimming removed 1 base from V and 10 bases from J; junction bases left unmatched: 11. Here the CDR3 reads CSARAPSGVIEEQFF. As DNA, the CDR3 is TGCAGTGCTAGAGCCCCTAGCGGGGTAATAGAGGAGCAGTTCTTC.

The chain recombines TRBV15 with TRBJ1-1; TRBD1 agrees at 10 bases. The CDR3 sequence is 15 residues long. Germline lookup yields CDR1 LNHNV and CDR2 YYDKDF (reference sequence). V lost 3 bases and J lost 1; bases outside the gene matches: 2. The CDR3 is CATSRDRGWNTEAFF. As DNA, the CDR3 is TGTGCCACCAGCAGGGACAGGGGGTGGAACACTGAAGCTTTCTTT.

This clonotype was observed a few times. V usage is TRBV9 and J usage is TRBJ1-1; D remains unclear. This CDR3 has 16 residues. CDR1 is SGDLS, CDR2 YYNGEE, per germline. The ends were cut back, 3 bases at V and 1 base at J, with 16 bases in the middle. CDR3 sequence: CASSAPGNYRNTEAFF. The DNA for the CDR3 is TGTGCCAGCAGCGCACCCGGAAATTACAGGAACACTGAAGCTTTCTTT.

Only a few counts were recorded for this clonotype. The chain couples TRBV6-5 to TRBJ2-3, with D possibly matching TRBD2 (6 bases). Deletions cut 3 bases from V and 4 bases from J, with 17 bases between. This CDR3 has 16 amino acids. Germline V gene sequence: CDR1 MNHEY, CDR2 SVGAGI. This CDR3 is CASSYYQSAGSDTQYF. The DNA of the CDR3 is TGTGCCAGCAGTTATTACCAATCAGCGGGTTCAGATACGCAGTATTTT.